This TCR beta chain was sequenced for a study of vaccination and CD4 T cells after COVID-19. Study background: Overlapping spike peptides from SARS-CoV-2, HCoV-NL63, HCoV-OC43 and HCoV-229E served to stimulate the cells. Notes on the study in general: A median of around 83% of reactive clones, in convalescent patients, became evident only post-vaccination.

An Oncomine TCR Beta short-read assay was used to sequence the DNA from cultured CD4+ T cells. Cultures of CD4+ T cells served as the source for extracting genomic DNA. TCRdb processed the PCR reads anew with MiXCR; each CDR3 protein has one entry. The sample lists approximately 16,000 distinct CDR3 sequences, 35% to 45% occurring once. Treatment of the sample: approximately 11-day PBMC culture with coronavirus spike peptide pools or control peptides (ViraFEST assay). Turning to this clonotype: The antigen is unknown.

Germline CDR1 MNHNS, CDR2 SASEGT. J was trimmed by 4 bases and V by 6 bases; bases with no gene match: 11. CDR3 length equals 15 residues. The source is a human donor who received a COVID-19 vaccine. The V and J genes are TRBV6-1 and TRBJ1-1; 7 nucleotides align to TRBD1. This specimen consisted of CD4+ T cells from blood, cultured in vitro, obtained before SARS-CoV-2 vaccination. The CDR3 sequence: CASRRDSALGTEAFF. CDR3 sequence (DNA): TGTGCCAGCAGGCGGGACAGCGCTCTGGGCACTGAAGCTTTCTTT.